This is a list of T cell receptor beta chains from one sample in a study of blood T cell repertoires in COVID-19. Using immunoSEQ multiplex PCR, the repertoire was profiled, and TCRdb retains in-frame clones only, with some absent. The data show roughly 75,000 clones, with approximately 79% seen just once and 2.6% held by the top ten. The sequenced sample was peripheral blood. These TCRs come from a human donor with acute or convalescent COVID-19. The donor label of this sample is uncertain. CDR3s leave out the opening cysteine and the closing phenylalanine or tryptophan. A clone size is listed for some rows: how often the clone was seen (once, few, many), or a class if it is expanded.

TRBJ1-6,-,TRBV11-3,ASSSYRGSPLH
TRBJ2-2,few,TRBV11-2,ASSSVRGGVGELF
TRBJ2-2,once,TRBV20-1,SASPGAANTGELF
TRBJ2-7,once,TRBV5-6,ASSFGQGPNYEQY
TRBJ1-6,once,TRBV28,ASSLPRTGWDSPLH
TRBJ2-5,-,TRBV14,ASSATWASGGQY
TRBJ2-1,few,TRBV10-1,ASSGGLTHAEQF
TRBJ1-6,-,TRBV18,ASTQNQGMDSPLH
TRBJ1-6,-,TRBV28,ASSTGSSRNFPLH
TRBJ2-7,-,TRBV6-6,ASSRNFNSGKAYEQY
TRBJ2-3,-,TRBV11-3,ASSLTSGGTDTQY
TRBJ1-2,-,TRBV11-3,ASSLADRVTSRGYT
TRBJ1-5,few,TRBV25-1,ASSALDQPQH
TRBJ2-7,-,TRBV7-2,ASSREFGYEQY
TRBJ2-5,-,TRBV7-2,ASSSPGGGQETQY
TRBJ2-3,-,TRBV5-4,ASSLAGRVGTDTQY
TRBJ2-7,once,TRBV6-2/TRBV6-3,ASSFPGLAPEQY